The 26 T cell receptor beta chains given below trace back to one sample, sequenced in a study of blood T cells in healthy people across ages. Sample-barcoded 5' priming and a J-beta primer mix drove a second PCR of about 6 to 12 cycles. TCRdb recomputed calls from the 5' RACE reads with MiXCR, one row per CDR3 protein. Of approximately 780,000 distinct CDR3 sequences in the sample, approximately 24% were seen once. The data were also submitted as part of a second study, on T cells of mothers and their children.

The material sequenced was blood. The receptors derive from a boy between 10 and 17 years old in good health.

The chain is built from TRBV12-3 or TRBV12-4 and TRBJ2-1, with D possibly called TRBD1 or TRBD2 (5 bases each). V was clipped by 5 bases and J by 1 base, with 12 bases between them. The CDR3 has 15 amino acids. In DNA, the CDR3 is TGTGCCAGCAGTCCGGGACCGATTTCCTACAATGAGCAGTTCTTC. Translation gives CASSPGPISYNEQFF.

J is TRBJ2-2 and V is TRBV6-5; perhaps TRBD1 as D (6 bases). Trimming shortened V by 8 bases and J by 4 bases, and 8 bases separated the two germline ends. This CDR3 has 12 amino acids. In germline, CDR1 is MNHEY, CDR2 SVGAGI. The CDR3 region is CASWGPTGELFF. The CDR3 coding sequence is TGTGCCAGCTGGGGGCCCACCGGGGAGCTGTTTTTT.

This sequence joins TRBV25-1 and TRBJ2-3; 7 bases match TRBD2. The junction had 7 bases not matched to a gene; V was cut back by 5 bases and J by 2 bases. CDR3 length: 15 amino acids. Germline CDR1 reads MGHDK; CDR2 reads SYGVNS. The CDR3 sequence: CASSLGGGLTDTQYF. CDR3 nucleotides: TGTGCCAGCAGTCTGGGGGGAGGGCTCACAGATACGCAGTATTTT.

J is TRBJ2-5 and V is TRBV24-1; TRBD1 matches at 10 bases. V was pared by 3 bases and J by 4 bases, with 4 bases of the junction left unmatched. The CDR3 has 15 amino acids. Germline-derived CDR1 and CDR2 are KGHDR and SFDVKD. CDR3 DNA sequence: TGTGCCACCAGTGATCCCCGGACAGGGGGAGAGACCCAGTACTTC. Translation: CATSDPRTGGETQYF.

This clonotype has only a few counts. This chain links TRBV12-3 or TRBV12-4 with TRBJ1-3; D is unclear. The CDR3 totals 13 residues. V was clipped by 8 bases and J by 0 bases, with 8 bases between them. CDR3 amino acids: CASHKNSGNTIYF. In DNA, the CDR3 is TGTGCCAGCCACAAAAACTCTGGAAACACCATATATTTT.

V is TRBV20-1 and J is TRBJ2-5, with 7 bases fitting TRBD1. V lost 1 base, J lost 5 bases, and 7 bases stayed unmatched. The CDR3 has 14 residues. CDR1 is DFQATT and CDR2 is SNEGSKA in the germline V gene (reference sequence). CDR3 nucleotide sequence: TGCAGTGCTAGAGGTCAGGGGGTCGTCGAGACCCAGTACTTC. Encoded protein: CSARGQGVVETQYF.

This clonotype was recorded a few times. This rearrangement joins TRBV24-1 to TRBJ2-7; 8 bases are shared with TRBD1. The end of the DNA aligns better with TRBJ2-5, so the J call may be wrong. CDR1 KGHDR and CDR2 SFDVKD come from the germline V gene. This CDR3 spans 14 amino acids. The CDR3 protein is CATSATGGPETQYF. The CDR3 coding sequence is TGTGCCACCAGTGCTACAGGGGGTCCAGAGACCCAGTACTTC.

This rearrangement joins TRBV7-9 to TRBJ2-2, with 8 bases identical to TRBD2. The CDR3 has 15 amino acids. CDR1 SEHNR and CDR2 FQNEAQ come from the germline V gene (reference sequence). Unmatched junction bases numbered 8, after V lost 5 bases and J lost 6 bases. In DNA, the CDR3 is TGTGCCAGCAGCCCCCCGGGACTAGAATCCGGGGAGCTGTTTTTT. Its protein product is CASSPPGLESGELFF.

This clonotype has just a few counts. Here the CDR3 reads CASSFPRQGSYGYTF. In DNA, the CDR3 is TGTGCCAGCAGCTTTCCTCGACAGGGAAGCTATGGCTACACCTTC. This rearrangement joins TRBV7-9 to TRBJ1-2; 7 bases are shared with TRBD1. The CDR3 spans 15 residues. Trimming removed 3 bases from V and 4 bases from J; junction bases left unmatched: 8. CDR1 is SEHNR, CDR2 FQNEAQ, per germline (reference sequence).

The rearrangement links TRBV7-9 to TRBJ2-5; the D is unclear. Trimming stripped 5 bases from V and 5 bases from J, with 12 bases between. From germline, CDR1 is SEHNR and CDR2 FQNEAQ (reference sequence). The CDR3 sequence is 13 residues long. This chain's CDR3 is CASSTFSRETQYF. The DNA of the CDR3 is TGTGCCAGCAGCACCTTCTCGAGGGAGACCCAGTACTTC.

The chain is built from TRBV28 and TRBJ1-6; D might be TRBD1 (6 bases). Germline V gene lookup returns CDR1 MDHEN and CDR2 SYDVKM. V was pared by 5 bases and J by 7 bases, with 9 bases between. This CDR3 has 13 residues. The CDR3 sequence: CASSITGNSPLHF. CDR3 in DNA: TGTGCCAGCAGTATCACAGGGAATTCACCCCTCCACTTT.

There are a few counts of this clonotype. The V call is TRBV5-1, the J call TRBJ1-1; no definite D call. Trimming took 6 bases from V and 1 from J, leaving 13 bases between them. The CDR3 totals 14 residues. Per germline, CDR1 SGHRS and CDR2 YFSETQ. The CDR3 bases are TGCGCCAGCACTCTAGGTCGTCCGAACACTGAAGCTTTCTTT. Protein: CASTLGRPNTEAFF.

The CDR3 is CASSLGTVGAEAFF. In DNA form, the CDR3 reads TGTGCCAGCAGTTTGGGGACCGTTGGTGCTGAAGCTTTCTTT. The genes are TRBV12-3 or TRBV12-4 and TRBJ1-1; possibly TRBD1 for D (5 bases). Trimming removed 3 bases from V and 6 bases from J, with 14 bases in between. The CDR3 spans 14 residues.

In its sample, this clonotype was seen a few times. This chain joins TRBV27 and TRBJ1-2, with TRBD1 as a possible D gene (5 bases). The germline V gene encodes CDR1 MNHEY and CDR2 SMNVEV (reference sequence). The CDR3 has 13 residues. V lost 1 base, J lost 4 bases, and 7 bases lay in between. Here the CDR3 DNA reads TGTGCCAGCAGTTTATGGCAGGGCTATGGCTACACCTTC. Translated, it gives CASSLWQGYGYTF.

CDR3 sequence reads: CSVKNRKMNTEAFF. DNA for the CDR3: TGCAGCGTTAAGAACCGGAAGATGAACACTGAAGCTTTCTTT. J is TRBJ1-1 and V is TRBV29-1, with D uncertain. The ends were cut back, 5 bases at V and 0 bases at J, with 13 bases in the middle. Germline V lookup: CDR1 SQVTM, CDR2 ANQGSEA. CDR3 size: 14 residues.

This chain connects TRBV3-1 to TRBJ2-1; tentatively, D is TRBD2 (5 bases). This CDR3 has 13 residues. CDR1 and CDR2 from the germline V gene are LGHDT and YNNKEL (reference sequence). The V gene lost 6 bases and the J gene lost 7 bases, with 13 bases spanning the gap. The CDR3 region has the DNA TGTGCCAGCAGGAGGGCAGCTCAAAATGAGCAGTTCTTC. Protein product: CASRRAAQNEQFF.

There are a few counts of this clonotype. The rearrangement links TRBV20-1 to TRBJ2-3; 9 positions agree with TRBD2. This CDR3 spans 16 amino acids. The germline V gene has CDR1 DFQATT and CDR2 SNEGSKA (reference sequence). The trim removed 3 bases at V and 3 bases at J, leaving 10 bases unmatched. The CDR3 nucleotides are TGCAGTGCTAGCCCCAGGGGCGGGGGGGCGACAGATACGCAGTATTTT. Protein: CSASPRGGGATDTQYF.

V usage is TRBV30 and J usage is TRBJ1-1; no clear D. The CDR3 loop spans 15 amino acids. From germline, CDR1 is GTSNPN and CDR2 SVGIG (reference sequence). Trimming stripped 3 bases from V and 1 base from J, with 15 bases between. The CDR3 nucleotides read TGTGCCTGGAGGTTCGTCCGGCGTCAGAACACTGAAGCTTTCTTT. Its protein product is CAWRFVRRQNTEAFF. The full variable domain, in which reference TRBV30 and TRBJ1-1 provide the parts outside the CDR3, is SQTIHQWPATLVQPVGSPLSLECTVEGTSNPNLYWYRQAAGRGLQLLFYSVGIGQISSEVPQNLSASRPQDRQFILSSKKLLLSDSGFYLCAWRFVRRQNTEAFFGQGTRLTVV.

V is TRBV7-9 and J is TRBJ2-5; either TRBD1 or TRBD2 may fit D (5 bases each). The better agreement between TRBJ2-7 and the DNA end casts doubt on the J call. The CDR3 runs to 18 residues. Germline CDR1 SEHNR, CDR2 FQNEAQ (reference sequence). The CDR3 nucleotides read TGTGCCAGCAGTCAAAGGTCCGAGGGGTACAGGAACTCCTACGAGCAGTACTTC. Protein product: CASSQRSEGYRNSYEQYF.

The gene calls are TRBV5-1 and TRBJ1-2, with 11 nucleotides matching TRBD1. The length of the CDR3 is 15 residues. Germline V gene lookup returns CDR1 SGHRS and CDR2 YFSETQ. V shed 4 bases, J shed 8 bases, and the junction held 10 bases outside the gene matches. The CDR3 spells CASSPRTGGARGYTF. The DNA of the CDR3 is TGCGCCAGCAGCCCCCGGACAGGGGGCGCGAGGGGCTACACCTTC. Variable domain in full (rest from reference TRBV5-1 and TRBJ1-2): KAGVTQTPRYLIKTRGQQVTLSCSPISGHRSVSWYQQTPGQGLQFLFEYFSETQRNKGNFPGRFSGRQFSNSRSEMNVSTLELGDSALYLCASSPRTGGARGYTFGSGTRLTVV.

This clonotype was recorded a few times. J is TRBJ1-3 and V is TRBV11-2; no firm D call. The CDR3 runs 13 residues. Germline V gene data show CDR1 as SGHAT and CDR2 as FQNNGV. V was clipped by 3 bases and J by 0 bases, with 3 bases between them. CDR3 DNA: TGTGCCAGCAGCTTCGTCTCTGGAAACACCATATATTTT. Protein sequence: CASSFVSGNTIYF.

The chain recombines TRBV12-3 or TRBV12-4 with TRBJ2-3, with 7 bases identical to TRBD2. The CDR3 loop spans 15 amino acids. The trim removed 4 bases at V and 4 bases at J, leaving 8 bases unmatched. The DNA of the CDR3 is TGTGCCAGCAGTTCCCGGGAGGTCACCGCAGATACGCAGTATTTT. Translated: CASSSREVTADTQYF.

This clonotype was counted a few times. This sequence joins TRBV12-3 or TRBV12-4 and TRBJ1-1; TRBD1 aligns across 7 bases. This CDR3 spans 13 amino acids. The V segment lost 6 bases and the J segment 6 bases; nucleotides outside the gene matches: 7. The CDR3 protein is CASRPTGWSEAFF. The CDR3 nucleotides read TGTGCCAGCAGGCCGACAGGGTGGTCTGAAGCTTTCTTT.

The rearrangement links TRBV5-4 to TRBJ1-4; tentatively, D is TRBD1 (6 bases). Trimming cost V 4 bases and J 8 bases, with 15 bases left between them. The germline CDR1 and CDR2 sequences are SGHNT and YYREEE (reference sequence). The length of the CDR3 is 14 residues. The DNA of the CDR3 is TGTGCCAGCAGCCCCGGACAGCTGCCCGAAAAACTGTTTTTT. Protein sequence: CASSPGQLPEKLFF.

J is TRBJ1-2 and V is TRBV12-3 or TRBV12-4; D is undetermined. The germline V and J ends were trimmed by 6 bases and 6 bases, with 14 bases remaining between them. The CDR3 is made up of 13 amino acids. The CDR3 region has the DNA TGTGCCAGCAGATCGACGACAACTCATGGCTACACCTTC. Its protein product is CASRSTTTHGYTF.

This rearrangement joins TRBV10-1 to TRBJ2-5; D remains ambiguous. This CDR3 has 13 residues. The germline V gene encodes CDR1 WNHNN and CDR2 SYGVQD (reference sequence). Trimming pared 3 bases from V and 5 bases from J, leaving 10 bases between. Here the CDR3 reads CASSEVVGETQYF. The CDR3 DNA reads TGCGCCAGCAGTGAAGTGGTGGGGGAGACCCAGTACTTC.